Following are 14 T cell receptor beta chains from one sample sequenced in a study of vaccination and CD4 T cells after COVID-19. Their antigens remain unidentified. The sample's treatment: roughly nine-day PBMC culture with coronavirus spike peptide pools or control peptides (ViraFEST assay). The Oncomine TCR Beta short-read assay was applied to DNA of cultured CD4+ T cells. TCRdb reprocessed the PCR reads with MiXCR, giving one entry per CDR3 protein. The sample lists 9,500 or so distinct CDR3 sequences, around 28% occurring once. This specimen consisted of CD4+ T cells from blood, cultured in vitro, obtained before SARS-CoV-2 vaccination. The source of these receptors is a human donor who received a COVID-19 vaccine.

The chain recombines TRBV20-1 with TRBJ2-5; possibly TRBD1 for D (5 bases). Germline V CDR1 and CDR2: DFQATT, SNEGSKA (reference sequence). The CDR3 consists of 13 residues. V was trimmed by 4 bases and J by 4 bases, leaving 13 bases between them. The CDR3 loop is CSANAGISETQYF. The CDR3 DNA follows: TGCAGTGCTAACGCAGGGATCTCAGAGACCCAGTACTTC.

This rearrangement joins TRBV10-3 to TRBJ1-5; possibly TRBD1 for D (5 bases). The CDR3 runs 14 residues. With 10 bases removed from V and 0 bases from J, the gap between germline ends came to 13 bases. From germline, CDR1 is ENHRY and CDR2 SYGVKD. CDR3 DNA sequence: TGTGCCAGCAATCGGGGGTTTAGCAATCAGCCCCAGCATTTT. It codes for CASNRGFSNQPQHF.

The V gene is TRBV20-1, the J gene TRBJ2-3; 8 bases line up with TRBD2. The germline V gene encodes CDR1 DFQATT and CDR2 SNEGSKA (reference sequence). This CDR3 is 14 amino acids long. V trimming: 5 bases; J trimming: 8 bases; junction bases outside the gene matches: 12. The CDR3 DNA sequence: TGCAGTGCTGACGGGACTAGTGGCACTCTTACGCAGTATTTT. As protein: CSADGTSGTLTQYF.

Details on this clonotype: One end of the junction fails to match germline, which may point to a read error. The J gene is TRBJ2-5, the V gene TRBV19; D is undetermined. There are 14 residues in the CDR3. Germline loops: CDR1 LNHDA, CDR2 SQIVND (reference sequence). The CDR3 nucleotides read TGTGCCAGTAGTATAGATCCAAAACAAGATACCCAGTACTTC. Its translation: CASSIDPKQDTQYF. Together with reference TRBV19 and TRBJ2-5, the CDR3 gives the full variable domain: DGGITQSPKYLFRKEGQNVTLSCEQNLNHDAMYWYRQDPGQGLRLIYYSQIVNDFQKGDIAEGYSVSREKKESFPLTVTSAQKNPTAFYLCASSIDPKQDTQYFGPGTRLLVL.

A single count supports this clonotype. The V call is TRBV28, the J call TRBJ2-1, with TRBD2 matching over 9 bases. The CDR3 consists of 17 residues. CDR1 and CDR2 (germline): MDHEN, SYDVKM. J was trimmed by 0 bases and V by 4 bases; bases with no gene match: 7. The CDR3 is CASSYGAGGNSYNEQFF. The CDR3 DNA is TGTGCCAGCAGTTACGGGGCGGGGGGGAACTCCTACAATGAGCAGTTCTTC.

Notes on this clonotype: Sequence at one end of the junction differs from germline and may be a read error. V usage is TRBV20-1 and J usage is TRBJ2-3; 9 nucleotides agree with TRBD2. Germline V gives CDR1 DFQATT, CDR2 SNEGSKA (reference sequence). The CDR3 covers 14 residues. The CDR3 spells CSATAGTSRDTQYF. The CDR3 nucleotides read TGCAGTGCAACTGCCGGGACTAGCAGAGATACGCAGTATTTT.

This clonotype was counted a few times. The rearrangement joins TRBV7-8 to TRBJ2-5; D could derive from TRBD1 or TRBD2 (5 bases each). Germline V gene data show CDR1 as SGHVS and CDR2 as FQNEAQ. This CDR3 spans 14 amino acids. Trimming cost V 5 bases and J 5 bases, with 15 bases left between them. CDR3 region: CASSLGGEGETQYF. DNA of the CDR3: TGTGCCAGCAGCCTAGGTGGCGAGGGGGAGACCCAGTACTTC.

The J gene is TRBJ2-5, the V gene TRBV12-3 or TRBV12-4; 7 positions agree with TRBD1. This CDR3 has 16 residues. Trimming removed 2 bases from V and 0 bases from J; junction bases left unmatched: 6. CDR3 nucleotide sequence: TGTGCCAGCAGTTTACGGACAGGAGAGTACCAAGAGACCCAGTACTTC. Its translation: CASSLRTGEYQETQYF.

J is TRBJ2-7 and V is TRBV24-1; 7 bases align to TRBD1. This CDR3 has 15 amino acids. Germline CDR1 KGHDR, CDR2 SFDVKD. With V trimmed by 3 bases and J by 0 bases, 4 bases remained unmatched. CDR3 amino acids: CATSDGDRSSYEQYF. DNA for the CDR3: TGTGCCACCAGTGATGGGGACAGAAGCTCCTACGAGCAGTACTTC.

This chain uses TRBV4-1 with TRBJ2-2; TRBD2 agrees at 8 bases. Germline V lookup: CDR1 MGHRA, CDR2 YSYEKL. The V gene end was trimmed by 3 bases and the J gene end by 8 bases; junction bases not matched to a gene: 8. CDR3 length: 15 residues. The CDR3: CASSQVAGSKGELFF. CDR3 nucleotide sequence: TGCGCCAGCAGCCAGGTAGCGGGGTCAAAAGGGGAGCTGTTTTTT.

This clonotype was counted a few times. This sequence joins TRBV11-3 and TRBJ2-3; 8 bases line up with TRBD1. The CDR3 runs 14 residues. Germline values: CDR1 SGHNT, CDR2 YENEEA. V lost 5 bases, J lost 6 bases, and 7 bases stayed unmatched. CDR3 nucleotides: TGTGCCAGCAGCCCTACCCGGACAGGGGATACGCAGTATTTT. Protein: CASSPTRTGDTQYF. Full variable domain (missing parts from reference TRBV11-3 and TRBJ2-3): EAGVVQSPRYKIIEKKQPVAFWCNPISGHNTLYWYLQNLGQGPELLIRYENEEAVDDSQLPKDRFSAERLKGVDSTLKIQPAELGDSAVYLCASSPTRTGDTQYFGPGTRLTVL.

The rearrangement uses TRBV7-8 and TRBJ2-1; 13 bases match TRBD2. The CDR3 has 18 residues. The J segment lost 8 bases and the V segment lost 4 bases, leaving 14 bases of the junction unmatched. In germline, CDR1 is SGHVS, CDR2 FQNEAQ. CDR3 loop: CASSSRTSGGPTRDEQFF. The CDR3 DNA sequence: TGTGCCAGCAGCTCGAGGACTAGCGGGGGCCCGACGAGGGATGAGCAGTTCTTC.

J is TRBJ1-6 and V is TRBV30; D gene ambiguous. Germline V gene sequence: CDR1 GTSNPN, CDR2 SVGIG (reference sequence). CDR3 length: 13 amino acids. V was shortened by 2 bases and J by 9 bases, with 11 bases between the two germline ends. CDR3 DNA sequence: TGTGCCTGGAGTAGAAGGTGGGTTTCACCCCTCCACTTT. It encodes CAWSRRWVSPLHF.

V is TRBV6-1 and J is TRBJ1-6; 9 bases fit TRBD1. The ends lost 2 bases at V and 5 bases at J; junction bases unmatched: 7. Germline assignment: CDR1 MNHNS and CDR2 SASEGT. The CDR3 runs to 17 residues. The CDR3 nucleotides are TGTGCCAGCAGTGAAATGGGGACAGGGTTCGATAATTCACCCCTCCACTTT. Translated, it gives CASSEMGTGFDNSPLHF.